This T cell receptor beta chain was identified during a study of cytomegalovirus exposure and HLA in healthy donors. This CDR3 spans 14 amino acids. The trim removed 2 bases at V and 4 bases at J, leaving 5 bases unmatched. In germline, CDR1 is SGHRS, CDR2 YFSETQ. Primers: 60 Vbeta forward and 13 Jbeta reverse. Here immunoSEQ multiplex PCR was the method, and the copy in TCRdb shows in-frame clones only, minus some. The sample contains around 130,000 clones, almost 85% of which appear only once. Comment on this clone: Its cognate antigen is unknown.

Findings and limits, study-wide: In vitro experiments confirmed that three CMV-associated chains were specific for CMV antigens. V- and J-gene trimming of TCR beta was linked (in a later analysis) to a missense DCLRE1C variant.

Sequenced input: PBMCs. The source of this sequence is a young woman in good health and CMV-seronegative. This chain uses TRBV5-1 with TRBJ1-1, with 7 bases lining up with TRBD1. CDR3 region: CASSLDRAGTEAFF. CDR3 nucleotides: TGCGCCAGCAGCTTAGACAGGGCCGGCACTGAAGCTTTCTTT.